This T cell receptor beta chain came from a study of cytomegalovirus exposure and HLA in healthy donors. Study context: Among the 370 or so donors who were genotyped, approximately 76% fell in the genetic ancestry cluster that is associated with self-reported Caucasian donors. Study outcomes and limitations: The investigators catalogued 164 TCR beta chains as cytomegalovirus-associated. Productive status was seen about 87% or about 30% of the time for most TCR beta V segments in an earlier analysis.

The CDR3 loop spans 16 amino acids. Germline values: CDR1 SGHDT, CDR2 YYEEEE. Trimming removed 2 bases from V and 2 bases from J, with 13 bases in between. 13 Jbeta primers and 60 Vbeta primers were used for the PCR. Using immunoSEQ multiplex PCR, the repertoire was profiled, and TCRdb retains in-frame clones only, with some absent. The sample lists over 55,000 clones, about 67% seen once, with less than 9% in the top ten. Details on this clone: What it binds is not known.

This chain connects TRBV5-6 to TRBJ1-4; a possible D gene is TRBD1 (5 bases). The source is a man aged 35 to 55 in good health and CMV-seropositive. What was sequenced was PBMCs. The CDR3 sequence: CASSFSLRGTNEKLFF. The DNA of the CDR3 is TGTGCCAGCAGCTTTTCGCTCCGGGGGACTAATGAAAAACTGTTTTTT.